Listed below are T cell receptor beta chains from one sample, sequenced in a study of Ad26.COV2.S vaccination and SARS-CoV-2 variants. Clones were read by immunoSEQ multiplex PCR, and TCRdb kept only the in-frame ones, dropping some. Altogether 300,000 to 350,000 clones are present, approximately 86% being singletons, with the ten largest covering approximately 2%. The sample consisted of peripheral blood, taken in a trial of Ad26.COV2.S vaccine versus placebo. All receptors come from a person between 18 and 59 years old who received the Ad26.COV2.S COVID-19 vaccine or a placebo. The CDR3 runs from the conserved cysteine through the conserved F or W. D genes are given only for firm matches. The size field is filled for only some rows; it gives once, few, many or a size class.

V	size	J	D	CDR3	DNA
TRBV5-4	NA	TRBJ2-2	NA	CASSRGLEADTGELFF	TGTGCCAGCAGCCGTGGGCTAGAAGCGGACACCGGGGAGCTGTTTTTT
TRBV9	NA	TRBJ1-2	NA	CASSAGNYGYTF	TGTGCCAGCAGCGCGGGCAACTATGGCTACACCTTC
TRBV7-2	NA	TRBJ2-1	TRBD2	CASSLIQRGEQFF	TGTGCCAGCAGCTTAATTCAGCGGGGGGAGCAGTTCTTC
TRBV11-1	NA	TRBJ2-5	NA	CASSRGTEETQYF	TGTGCCAGCAGCCGCGGGACGGAAGAGACCCAGTACTTC
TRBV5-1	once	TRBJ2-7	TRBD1	CASSLDRGIGEQYF	TGCGCCAGCAGCCTGGACAGGGGTATCGGGGAGCAGTACTTC
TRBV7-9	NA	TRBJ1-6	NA	CASSLVGYNSPLHF	TGTGCCAGCAGCTTAGTGGGCTATAATTCACCCCTCCACTTT
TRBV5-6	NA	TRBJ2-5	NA	CASSLWGFQETQYF	TGTGCCAGCAGCTTATGGGGGTTCCAAGAGACCCAGTACTTC
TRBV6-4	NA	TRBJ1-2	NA	CASSRGSNYGYTF	TGTGCCAGCAGTCGAGGGAGTAACTATGGCTACACCTTC
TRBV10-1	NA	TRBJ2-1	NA	CASSENNEGNSQFF	TGCGCCAGCAGTGAGAACAATGAGGGCAATAGCCAGTTCTTC
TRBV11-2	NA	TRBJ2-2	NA	CASSLDQDFTGELFF	TGTGCCAGCAGCTTAGATCAGGACTTCACCGGGGAGCTGTTTTTT
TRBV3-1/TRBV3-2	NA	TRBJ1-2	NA	CASGRGNYGYTF	TGTGCCAGCGGGAGGGGTAACTATGGCTACACCTTC
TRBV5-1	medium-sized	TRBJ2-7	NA	CASSLAQIEAYEQYF	TGCGCCAGCAGCTTGGCCCAGATAGAGGCCTACGAGCAGTACTTC
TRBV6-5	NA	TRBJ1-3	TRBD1	CASKRQGTGNTIYF	TGTGCCAGCAAGCGACAGGGGACTGGAAACACCATATATTTT
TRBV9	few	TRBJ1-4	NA	CASSPLMTGPTTNEKLFF	TGTGCCAGCAGCCCTCTGATGACAGGCCCCACAACTAATGAAAAACTGTTTTTT
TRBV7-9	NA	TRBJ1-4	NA	CASSLGQGANEKLFF	TGTGCCAGCAGCTTGGGGCAGGGAGCTAATGAAAAACTGTTTTTT
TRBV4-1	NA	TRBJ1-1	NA	CASSQPTFLNTEAFF	TGCGCCAGCAGCCAACCAACCTTTTTGAACACTGAAGCTTTCTTT
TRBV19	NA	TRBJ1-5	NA	CASSIGQGGQPQHF	TGTGCCAGTAGTATAGGGCAGGGCGGCCAGCCCCAGCATTTT
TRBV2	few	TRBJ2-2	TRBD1	CASSEARYQGAIGELFF	TGTGCCAGCAGTGAAGCGAGGTATCAGGGGGCGATCGGGGAGCTGTTTTTT
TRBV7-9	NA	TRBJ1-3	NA	CASSLDSGNTIYF	TGTGCCAGCAGCTTAGATTCTGGAAACACCATATATTTT
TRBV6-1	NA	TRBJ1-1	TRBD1	CASRDPDREEAFF	TGTGCCAGCAGAGACCCTGACAGGGAAGAAGCTTTCTTT
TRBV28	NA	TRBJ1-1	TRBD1	CASGFNRGVIREAFF	TGTGCCAGCGGTTTCAACAGGGGGGTTATTAGGGAAGCTTTCTTT
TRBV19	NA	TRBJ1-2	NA	CASSIGGAIGIYGYTF	TGTGCCAGTAGTATCGGGGGGGCCATCGGGATCTATGGCTACACCTTC
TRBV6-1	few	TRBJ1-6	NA	CASSDRDLRPLHF	TGTGCCAGCAGTGACAGGGACCTACGGCCCCTCCACTTT
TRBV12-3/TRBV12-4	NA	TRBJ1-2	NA	CASSFLGAGYTF	TGTGCCAGCAGTTTTCTAGGGGCCGGCTACACCTTC
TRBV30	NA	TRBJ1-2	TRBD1	CAWSGQGVGYTF	TGTGCCTGGAGTGGTCAGGGGGTTGGCTACACCTTC
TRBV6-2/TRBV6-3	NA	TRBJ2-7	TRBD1	CASSYDQLDRPPYEQYF	TGTGCCAGCAGTTACGACCAACTGGACAGGCCCCCCTACGAGCAGTACTTC
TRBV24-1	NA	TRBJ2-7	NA	CATSDLPRGASYEQYF	TGTGCCACCAGTGACCTGCCCCGCGGGGCATCCTACGAGCAGTACTTC
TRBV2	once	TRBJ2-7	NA	CASSDERLSEQYF	TGTGCCAGCAGTGACGAAAGGTTGTCCGAGCAGTACTTC
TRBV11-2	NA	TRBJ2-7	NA	CASSSLTYEQYF	TGTGCCAGCAGCTCGCTTACCTACGAGCAGTACTTC
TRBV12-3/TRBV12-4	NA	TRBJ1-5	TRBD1	CASSRQGDQPQHF	TGTGCCAGCAGTCGACAGGGGGATCAGCCCCAGCATTTT
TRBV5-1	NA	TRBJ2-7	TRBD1	CASSTWTGSPYEQYF	TGCGCCAGCAGCACCTGGACAGGCTCCCCCTACGAGCAGTACTTC
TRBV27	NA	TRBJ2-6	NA	CASSLEPSGANVLTF	TGTGCCAGCAGTTTAGAGCCCTCTGGGGCCAACGTCCTGACTTTC